A single sample is the source of the 17 T cell receptor beta chains below, sequenced in a study of radiation and T cells in renal cell carcinoma. Time point in this sample: baseline pretreatment blood. Treatment here: 15 Gy SBRT to primary tumor, nephrectomy 4 weeks later. Using immunoSEQ multiplex PCR, the repertoire was profiled, and TCRdb retains in-frame clones only, with some absent. The table records 140,000 or so clones, over 75% of them present only once. This specimen consisted of blood, obtained from a patient whose treatment included radiotherapy and nephrectomy. The origin of the receptors is a woman aged 50 to 60 with renal cell carcinoma.

The rearrangement uses TRBV10-1 and TRBJ2-5, with TRBD2 as a possible D gene (6 bases). The germline V gene has CDR1 WNHNN and CDR2 SYGVQD (reference sequence). Trimming shortened V by 8 bases and J by 5 bases, and 15 bases separated the two germline ends. The CDR3 runs to 13 residues. In nucleotides, the CDR3 is TGCGCCAGCCCCCAGGAGGGTTGCGAGACCCAGTACTTC. Translating it yields CASPQEGCETQYF.

V and J are TRBV6-1 and TRBJ2-3; 7 bases match TRBD1. CDR3 length: 17 residues. V was clipped by 4 bases and J by 2 bases; unmatched bases: 12. Germline V gene data show CDR1 as MNHNS and CDR2 as SASEGT. CDR3 region: CASSVYYRGAITDTQYF. CDR3 coding DNA: TGTGCCAGCAGTGTATACTACAGGGGAGCGATCACAGATACGCAGTATTTT.

The V and J genes are TRBV2 and TRBJ2-1, with D perhaps assigned TRBD1 or TRBD2 (5 bases each). CDR1 is SNHLY, CDR2 FYNNEI, per germline. CDR3 length: 14 amino acids. With 3 bases removed from V and 10 bases from J, the gap between germline ends came to 16 bases. This chain's CDR3 is CASSDRRGAPEQFF. The CDR3 bases are TGTGCCAGCAGTGACCGACGGGGCGCCCCGGAGCAGTTCTTC.

The rearrangement links TRBV5-4 to TRBJ1-2; TRBD1 is a possible D gene (5 bases). This CDR3 is 14 amino acids long. Germline V gene data show CDR1 as SGHNT and CDR2 as YYREEE (reference sequence). V lost 2 bases to trimming and J lost 1 base, with 9 bases between them. CDR3 sequence: CASSFGGYNYGYTF. CDR3 nucleotides: TGTGCCAGCAGCTTTGGGGGTTATAACTATGGCTACACCTTC.

V is TRBV9 and J is TRBJ2-2; weak D call: TRBD1 (6 bases). Per germline, CDR1 SGDLS and CDR2 YYNGEE. This CDR3 comprises 15 residues. V lost 3 bases, J lost 0 bases, and 9 bases lay in between. CDR3 loop: CASSARTANTGELFF. DNA for the CDR3: TGTGCCAGCAGCGCCCGGACAGCGAACACCGGGGAGCTGTTTTTT.

This clone appeared a single time. The J gene is TRBJ2-6, the V gene TRBV7-6; TRBD1 matches 7 bases. The CDR3 is 18 amino acids. J gave up 0 bases and V 4 bases, and 9 bases lay outside the gene matches. The germline V gene has CDR1 SGHVS and CDR2 FNYEAQ. CDR3 sequence reads: CASSSPGQLISGANVLTF. Here the CDR3 DNA reads TGTGCCAGCAGCTCCCCGGGACAGCTAATCTCTGGGGCCAACGTCCTGACTTTC. Based on the CDR3 plus reference TRBV7-6 and TRBJ2-6, the full variable domain is GAGVSQSPRYKVTKRGQDVALRCDPISGHVSLYWYRQALGQGPEFLTYFNYEAQQDKSGLPNDRFSAERPEGSISTLTIQRTEQRDSAMYRCASSSPGQLISGANVLTFGAGSRLTVL.

V gene TRBV28 combines with J gene TRBJ1-5; possible D gene TRBD1, 5 bases. V dropped 6 bases and J dropped 1 base, with 10 bases sitting between them. The germline CDR1 and CDR2 sequences are MDHEN and SYDVKM. The CDR3 extends over 14 amino acids. The CDR3 DNA follows: TGTGCCAGCAGAGGGGTATCAAGCAATCAGCCCCAGCATTTT. This gives the protein CASRGVSSNQPQHF.

The chain uses TRBV28 and TRBJ1-4, with D perhaps TRBD1 (6 bases). This CDR3 contains 16 residues. Trimming left V 6 bases short and J 8 bases short, with 22 bases between. Germline-derived CDR1 and CDR2 are MDHEN and SYDVKM. Here the CDR3 DNA reads TGTGCCAGCAGACCGGGGGCGGGGGCCATGGGAGAAAAACTGTTTTTT. This encodes CASRPGAGAMGEKLFF.

The genes are TRBV7-2 and TRBJ1-5, with D possibly being TRBD1 (6 bases). Deletions cut 1 base from V and 2 bases from J, with 9 bases between. The CDR3 spans 15 residues. CDR1 and CDR2 (germline): SGHTA, FQGNSA. CDR3 region: CASSLGAGGNQPQHF. The CDR3 nucleotides are TGTGCCAGCAGCTTAGGGGCAGGGGGCAATCAGCCCCAGCATTTT.

Only a few counts were recorded for this clone. V and J are TRBV30 and TRBJ1-2; D might be TRBD1 (6 bases). The CDR3 totals 13 residues. V shed 2 bases and J shed 8 bases, with 15 bases lying between them. Germline values: CDR1 GTSNPN, CDR2 SVGIG (reference sequence). In nucleotides, the CDR3 is TGTGCCTGGAGTAAGAACAGGGAGGTAGGCTACACCTTC. This encodes CAWSKNREVGYTF.

The chain links TRBV29-1 to TRBJ2-5; D not resolved. Germline V lookup: CDR1 SQVTM, CDR2 ANQGSEA. The V gene lost 0 bases and the J gene lost 7 bases, with 0 bases spanning the gap. The length of the CDR3 is 9 residues. In DNA form, the CDR3 reads TGCAGCGTTGAAGAGACCCAGTACTTC. Translation: CSVEETQYF.

The rearrangement joins TRBV7-9 to TRBJ2-1; D tentatively reads TRBD1 or TRBD2 (5 bases each). Trimming removed 3 bases at V and 7 bases at J, with 10 bases between. Per germline, CDR1 SEHNR and CDR2 FQNEAQ (reference sequence). The CDR3 has 13 amino acids. The chain's CDR3 is CASSFEEGNEQFF. CDR3 DNA: TGTGCCAGCAGCTTCGAAGAGGGGAATGAGCAGTTCTTC.

The chain combines TRBV7-6 with TRBJ1-1; the match to TRBD1 covers 7 bases. This CDR3 has 14 amino acids. J gave up 1 base and V 5 bases, and 4 bases lay outside the gene matches. Germline V lookup: CDR1 SGHVS, CDR2 FNYEAQ. The CDR3 DNA is TGTGCCAGCAGCGCGGGGACAGCGAACACTGAAGCTTTCTTT. This translates into CASSAGTANTEAFF.

The chain combines TRBV7-3 with TRBJ1-2; D unresolved. CDR3 length: 14 residues. V lost 0 bases and J lost 0, with 5 bases in between. Germline-derived CDR1 and CDR2 are SGHTA and FQGTGA. For the CDR3, the DNA is TGTGCCAGCAGCTTAACCCCGGCTAACTATGGCTACACCTTC. Its protein product is CASSLTPANYGYTF.

V is TRBV4-1 and J is TRBJ1-4, with D uncertain. The V end was cut by 4 bases, the J end by 6 bases, with 12 bases between. The CDR3 spans 14 residues. The germline V gene encodes CDR1 MGHRA and CDR2 YSYEKL. The CDR3 here is CASSLIKGDEKLFF. Written as DNA, the CDR3 is TGCGCCAGCAGCCTTATAAAGGGAGATGAAAAACTGTTTTTT.

V gene TRBV5-1 combines with J gene TRBJ1-1; no reliable D call. The V end was cut by 5 bases, the J end by 1 base, with 21 bases between. The CDR3 has 17 amino acids. CDR1 is SGHRS, CDR2 YFSETQ, per germline. Here the CDR3 DNA reads TGCGCCAGCAGTTTACTCTACGGAATTTACGAGAACACTGAAGCTTTCTTT. It translates to CASSLLYGIYENTEAFF.

There are a few counts of this clone. The chain combines TRBV9 with TRBJ1-2, with TRBD1 identical over 9 bases. CDR1 is SGDLS and CDR2 is YYNGEE in the germline V gene. Trimming took 4 bases from V and 8 from J; bases not matched to a gene: 6. The CDR3 extends over 13 amino acids. Here the CDR3 reads CASSYTGGEGYTF. The CDR3 region has the DNA TGTGCCAGCAGCTATACAGGGGGCGAAGGCTACACCTTC.